These 31 T cell receptor beta chains were sequenced from one sample in a study of T cell repertoires in cytomegalovirus infection. These receptors' targets are unknown. One entry per CDR3 protein, called by TCRdb with MiXCR from the reads. The repertoire holds roughly 130,000 distinct CDR3 sequences, with about 24% as singletons. The sample taken for sequencing was PBMCs, sequenced either directly or after in vitro stimulation (not recorded which). The receptors here all came from a human donor in good health (CMV status not recorded). Some clones in this sample may be carry-over from other donors' samples.

This clonotype was observed at least ten times. The genes are TRBV28 and TRBJ2-1; 9 nucleotides match TRBD2. Germline lookup yields CDR1 MDHEN and CDR2 SYDVKM. J lost 4 bases, V lost 5 bases, and 12 bases had no gene match. This CDR3 is built from 17 residues. Here the CDR3 DNA reads TGTGCCAGCAGTCCCCTAACTCTAGCGGGATTATACAATGAGCAGTTCTTC. It codes for CASSPLTLAGLYNEQFF.

The CDR3 DNA reads as TGTGCCATCAGGACAATCTATGGCTACACCTTC. This codes for CAIRTIYGYTF. This chain links TRBV6-2 or TRBV6-3 with TRBJ1-2; the D gene is possibly TRBD1 (5 bases). CDR1 is MNHEY and CDR2 is SVGEGT in the germline V gene. V lost 10 bases to trimming and J lost 4 bases, with 10 bases between them. This CDR3 is 11 amino acids long.

The chain links TRBV6-2 or TRBV6-3 to TRBJ2-2, with D possibly matching TRBD2 (6 bases). Looked up from germline, CDR1 is MNHEY and CDR2 is SVGEGT. The CDR3 loop spans 16 amino acids. Deletions cut 7 bases from V and 0 bases from J, with 15 bases between. In DNA form, the CDR3 reads TGTGCCAGCATTTCGGAGGGCAGTGCGAACACCGGGGAGCTGTTTTTT. It specifies CASISEGSANTGELFF.

V gene TRBV19 combines with J gene TRBJ2-1; TRBD2 agrees at 9 bases. CDR1 is LNHDA, CDR2 SQIVND, per germline (reference sequence). The CDR3 spans 15 residues. V was clipped by 8 bases and J by 2 bases; unmatched bases: 7. The CDR3 coding sequence is TGTGCCAGTTCCCGACTAGCGGTTACCTACAATGAGCAGTTCTTC. Translation: CASSRLAVTYNEQFF.

The chain employs TRBV2 and TRBJ2-7; D not certain. V lost 2 bases and J 2 bases, leaving 10 bases between the germline ends. The CDR3 runs 14 residues. Per germline, CDR1 SNHLY and CDR2 FYNNEI. The CDR3: CASSEIQYPYEQYV. CDR3 DNA: TGTGCCAGCAGTGAAATCCAGTATCCCTACGAGCAGTACGTC.

This clonotype was seen only a few times. The chain links TRBV7-9 to TRBJ2-1; D might be TRBD2 (6 bases). Germline assignment: CDR1 SEHNR and CDR2 FQNEAQ (reference sequence). V was clipped by 8 bases and J by 0 bases, with 17 bases between them. The CDR3 spans 16 residues. CDR3 sequence: CASDGRRGSSYNEQFF. The CDR3, as DNA: TGTGCCAGCGACGGTAGGCGGGGAAGCTCCTACAATGAGCAGTTCTTC.

This chain connects TRBV27 to TRBJ2-5; 11 nucleotides align to TRBD2. Germline CDR1 reads MNHEY; CDR2 reads SMNVEV (reference sequence). Unmatched junction bases numbered 3, after V lost 6 bases and J lost 0 bases. This CDR3 has 15 residues. The DNA of the CDR3 is TGTGCCAGCAGCGTAGCGGGAGGGTACCAAGAGACCCAGTACTTC. It specifies CASSVAGGYQETQYF.

This clonotype was seen more than once but under ten times. CDR3 DNA: TGTGCCAGCAGCTTGGAACAGTATAATTCACCCCTCCACTTT. Protein: CASSLEQYNSPLHF. The chain is built from TRBV5-4 and TRBJ1-6; no reliable D call. V shed 0 bases and J shed 4 bases, with 5 bases lying between them. The CDR3 totals 14 residues. CDR1 and CDR2 from the germline V gene are SGHNT and YYREEE (reference sequence).

This clonotype was recorded at least ten times. The chain has TRBV7-6 and TRBJ2-7; D is perhaps TRBD2 (5 bases). V shed 5 bases and J shed 1 base, with 18 bases lying between them. The CDR3 extends over 16 amino acids. CDR1 and CDR2 (germline): SGHVS, FNYEAQ. CDR3 in DNA: TGTGCCAGCAGCCCTCTCGTTAACAGCGGATCCTACGAGCAGTACTTC. Translation: CASSPLVNSGSYEQYF.

A few counts support this clonotype. V is TRBV28 and J is TRBJ2-2, with 11 bases aligning to TRBD1. This CDR3 region has 14 residues. The ends lost 7 bases at V and 7 bases at J; junction bases unmatched: 5. Germline CDR1 reads MDHEN; CDR2 reads SYDVKM. The CDR3 is CASTRTGGIGELFF. The CDR3 nucleotides are TGTGCCAGCACCCGGACAGGGGGCATCGGGGAGCTGTTTTTT.

The rearrangement joins TRBV6-6 to TRBJ1-2; D is unclear. This CDR3 region has 14 residues. Germline CDR1 reads MNHNY; CDR2 reads SVGAGI (reference sequence). V lost 2 bases and J lost 2, with 9 bases in between. The CDR3: CASSYASSNYGYTF. The CDR3, as DNA: TGTGCCAGCAGTTACGCCTCGTCGAACTATGGCTACACCTTC.

The rearrangement uses TRBV7-2 and TRBJ1-3; D gene ambiguous. V was clipped by 5 bases and J by 3 bases, with 14 bases between them. This CDR3 comprises 15 residues. In germline, CDR1 is SGHTA, CDR2 FQGNSA. CDR3 bases: TGTGCCAGCAGCAAGGGTGTCGGCTTTGGAAACACCATATATTTT. Translated, it gives CASSKGVGFGNTIYF.

This clonotype showed up just a few times. This chain uses TRBV27 with TRBJ1-1; D is ambiguous. V lost 1 base to trimming and J lost 6 bases, with 9 bases between them. The germline V gene has CDR1 MNHEY and CDR2 SMNVEV (reference sequence). This CDR3 has 13 amino acids. The CDR3 DNA sequence: TGTGCCAGCAGTTTATTATTAGGAGCTGAAGCTTTCTTT. The encoded protein is CASSLLLGAEAFF.

The chain couples TRBV10-3 to TRBJ2-3; the D is unclear. The CDR3 contains 15 residues. Germline V gene sequence: CDR1 ENHRY, CDR2 SYGVKD. Trimming shortened V by 0 bases and J by 10 bases, and 17 bases separated the two germline ends. The CDR3 sequence is CAISESSPVRAAQYF. The CDR3 DNA reads TGTGCCATCAGTGAGTCCTCACCTGTCCGGGCTGCGCAGTATTTT.

This clonotype appeared many times. This chain uses TRBV7-2 with TRBJ2-5; TRBD2 aligns across 10 bases. J lost 3 bases, V lost 5 bases, and 3 bases had no gene match. From germline, CDR1 is SGHTA and CDR2 FQGNSA. CDR3 length: 14 amino acids. CDR3 coding DNA: TGTGCCAGCAGCAAGGGACTAGCGAAAGAGACCCAGTACTTC. It codes for CASSKGLAKETQYF. Supplemented by reference TRBV7-2 and TRBJ2-5, the full variable domain reads GAGVSQSPSNKVTEKGKDVELRCDPISGHTALYWYRQSLGQGLEFLIYFQGNSAPDKSGLPSDRFSAERTGGSVSTLTIQRTQQEDSAVYLCASSKGLAKETQYFGPGTRLLVL.

This clonotype occurred a few times. This chain joins TRBV7-9 and TRBJ1-2; no clear D. Per germline, CDR1 SEHNR and CDR2 FQNEAQ (reference sequence). This CDR3 is built from 14 residues. Trimming cost V 4 bases and J 5 bases, with 14 bases left between them. Written as DNA, the CDR3 is TGTGCCAGCAGCTCGCCCTCGGACCTATATGGCTACACCTTC. Translated: CASSSPSDLYGYTF.

V and J are TRBV4-3 and TRBJ2-5; TRBD2 aligns across 7 bases. The ends lost 0 bases at V and 1 base at J; junction bases unmatched: 2. The germline V gene has CDR1 LGHNA and CDR2 YSLEER. There are 15 residues in the CDR3. This CDR3 reads CASSQEGGFQETQYF. CDR3 coding DNA: TGCGCCAGCAGCCAAGAGGGGGGGTTCCAAGAGACCCAGTACTTC.

This clonotype occurred many times. The J gene is TRBJ1-1, the V gene TRBV5-1; D not resolved. The CDR3 consists of 15 residues. The germline V gene encodes CDR1 SGHRS and CDR2 YFSETQ. V lost 0 bases and J 0 bases, leaving 9 bases between the germline ends. For the CDR3, the DNA is TGCGCCAGCAGCTTGGGCAGAATGTTGAACACTGAAGCTTTCTTT. Protein sequence: CASSLGRMLNTEAFF. Together with reference TRBV5-1 and TRBJ1-1, the CDR3 gives the full variable domain: KAGVTQTPRYLIKTRGQQVTLSCSPISGHRSVSWYQQTPGQGLQFLFEYFSETQRNKGNFPGRFSGRQFSNSRSEMNVSTLELGDSALYLCASSLGRMLNTEAFFGQGTRLTVV.

The chain employs TRBV14 and TRBJ2-3, with a weak D call TRBD1 (6 bases). V lost 5 bases, J lost 7 bases, and 19 bases lay in between. This CDR3 comprises 15 residues. Looked up from germline, CDR1 is SGHDN and CDR2 is FVKESK. CDR3 DNA: TGTGCCAGCAGCTTCAGGGACATCGAGAGAAATACGCAGTATTTT. Translating gives CASSFRDIERNTQYF. Based on the CDR3 plus reference TRBV14 and TRBJ2-3, the full variable domain is EAGVTQFPSHSVIEKGQTVTLRCDPISGHDNLYWYRRVMGKEIKFLLHFVKESKQDESGMPNNRFLAERTGGTYSTLKVQPAELEDSGVYFCASSFRDIERNTQYFGPGTRLTVL.

The chain joins TRBV11-2 to TRBJ2-3, with D possibly TRBD1 on 6 matching bases. This CDR3 comprises 16 residues. The ends were cut back, 3 bases at V and 0 bases at J, with 13 bases in the middle. Looked up from germline, CDR1 is SGHAT and CDR2 is FQNNGV. CDR3 DNA sequence: TGTGCCAGCAGCTTCAGGACAGCCCCTAGCACAGATACGCAGTATTTT. Translating gives CASSFRTAPSTDTQYF.

V is TRBV28 and J is TRBJ1-5; D may be TRBD1 (6 bases). Germline V CDR1 and CDR2: MDHEN, SYDVKM. This CDR3 contains 15 residues. Trimming pared 6 bases from V and 2 bases from J, leaving 14 bases between. The chain's CDR3 is CASRTAGAGNQPQHF. DNA of the CDR3: TGTGCCAGCAGGACGGCGGGGGCAGGCAATCAGCCCCAGCATTTT.

The genes are TRBV20-1 and TRBJ1-1, with unresolved D. V lost 4 bases, J lost 1 base, and 10 bases lay in between. In germline, CDR1 is DFQATT, CDR2 SNEGSKA (reference sequence). This CDR3 is built from 13 residues. CDR3 protein: CSAIEAPNTEAFF. CDR3 nucleotide sequence: TGCAGTGCTATTGAGGCACCGAACACTGAAGCTTTCTTT.

This clonotype was found a few times. The chain has TRBV15 and TRBJ2-5; 8 bases match TRBD1. The CDR3 is 15 amino acids. V gave up 1 base and J gave up 3 bases; unmatched junction bases: 4. The germline gives CDR1 LNHNV, CDR2 YYDKDF (reference sequence). CDR3 amino acids: CATSRVPTGEETQYF. The CDR3 DNA is TGTGCCACCAGCAGAGTACCGACAGGGGAAGAGACCCAGTACTTC.

This clonotype was observed a handful of times. The rearrangement uses TRBV12-5 and TRBJ2-2; tentative D call: TRBD1 (5 bases). CDR1 LGHNT and CDR2 FRNRAP come from the germline V gene. The CDR3 has 14 residues. Trimming removed 6 bases from V and 1 base from J, with 9 bases in between. The CDR3 bases are TGTGCTAGTGGCACAGGACAGAACACCGGGGAGCTGTTTTTT. The encoded protein is CASGTGQNTGELFF.

The gene calls are TRBV11-2 and TRBJ2-1; D may correspond to TRBD1 or TRBD2 (5 bases each). Trimming shortened V by 4 bases and J by 6 bases, and 19 bases separated the two germline ends. The CDR3 spans 16 residues. Germline values: CDR1 SGHAT, CDR2 FQNNGV. The CDR3 loop is CASSSSLMGVSNEQFF. CDR3 nucleotide sequence: TGTGCCAGCAGCTCCTCACTCATGGGGGTAAGCAATGAGCAGTTCTTC.

This clonotype was seen a few times. The CDR3: CASSVFDRGPSPNEQFF. CDR3 nucleotide sequence: TGTGCCAGCAGCGTATTCGACCGGGGCCCCAGTCCCAATGAGCAGTTCTTC. J is TRBJ2-1 and V is TRBV9; D is tentatively TRBD1 or TRBD2 (5 bases each). The CDR3 is made up of 17 amino acids. V lost 1 base and J 6 bases, leaving 20 bases between the germline ends. Germline V gene sequence: CDR1 SGDLS, CDR2 YYNGEE.

This chain joins TRBV20-1 and TRBJ2-1, with a weak D call TRBD2 (6 bases). CDR3 length: 17 amino acids. The germline V gene has CDR1 DFQATT and CDR2 SNEGSKA (reference sequence). The V end was cut by 1 base, the J end by 0 bases, with 16 bases between. The CDR3 protein is CSARGRDLMSSYNEQFF. CDR3 in DNA: TGCAGTGCTAGAGGGAGGGATCTTATGAGCTCCTACAATGAGCAGTTCTTC.

This chain connects TRBV19 to TRBJ2-4, with 7 bases fitting TRBD2. V was clipped by 3 bases and J by 5 bases; unmatched bases: 4. The germline V gene has CDR1 LNHDA and CDR2 SQIVND (reference sequence). The CDR3 is made up of 14 amino acids. In DNA form, the CDR3 reads TGTGCCAGTAGTATCGGGACTAAAGAAAACATTCAGTACTTC. This sequence encodes CASSIGTKENIQYF.

J is TRBJ2-2 and V is TRBV7-8, with 14 bases that match TRBD2. Unmatched junction bases numbered 7, after V lost 8 bases and J lost 5 bases. Looked up from germline, CDR1 is SGHVS and CDR2 is FQNEAQ. The CDR3 extends over 16 amino acids. This chain's CDR3 is CASGGLAGGTTGELFF. The CDR3 coding sequence is TGTGCCAGCGGCGGACTAGCGGGAGGAACGACCGGGGAGCTGTTTTTT.

This clonotype was found a few times. This chain joins TRBV12-3 or TRBV12-4 and TRBJ1-2, with TRBD1 matching over 8 bases. J lost 4 bases, V lost 5 bases, and 3 bases had no gene match. This CDR3 is built from 13 residues. The CDR3 reads CASSAGQGYGYTF. The CDR3 DNA is TGTGCCAGCAGTGCTGGACAGGGCTATGGCTACACCTTC.

The V gene is TRBV9, the J gene TRBJ1-6; D not resolved. In germline, CDR1 is SGDLS, CDR2 YYNGEE. V lost 0 bases and J 14 bases, leaving 15 bases between the germline ends. The CDR3 runs 14 residues. The CDR3 coding sequence is TGTGCCAGCAGCGTAGCTCCGGTATCCGTTACCCTCCACTTT. Its protein is CASSVAPVSVTLHF.